Presented here are 6 T cell receptor beta chains from one specimen sequenced in a study of blood T cell repertoires in COVID-19. TCRdb keeps only in-frame clones here, not all; method: immunoSEQ multiplex PCR. Among about 150,000 clones listed, roughly 80% were seen once. The sequencing sample was made of peripheral blood. The source of these receptors is a woman aged 60-75 years with acute or convalescent COVID-19.

This sequence joins TRBV28 and TRBJ1-5; tentative D call: TRBD1 (6 bases). V lost 4 bases and J 2 bases, leaving 24 bases between the germline ends. This CDR3 is built from 19 residues. Germline values: CDR1 MDHEN, CDR2 SYDVKM. CDR3 in amino acids: CASSSRDRTSYGGNQPQHF. In DNA form, the CDR3 reads TGTGCCAGCAGTTCTAGAGACAGGACCTCTTATGGAGGCAATCAGCCCCAGCATTTT.

The chain is built from TRBV4-1 and TRBJ1-2, with a tentative D call TRBD1 (6 bases). V was clipped by 4 bases and J by 2 bases, with 14 bases between them. CDR3 size: 15 residues. Germline CDR1 reads MGHRA; CDR2 reads YSYEKL. Here the CDR3 DNA reads TGCGCCAGCAGCCCTGGAAGTGGGGGCAACTATGGCTACACCTTC. Amino acid sequence: CASSPGSGGNYGYTF.

As DNA, the CDR3 is TGTGCCAGCAGTTTCAAGGGACAGAGCTCCTACGAGCAGTACTTC. Translating it yields CASSFKGQSSYEQYF. The chain couples TRBV27 to TRBJ2-7, with 7 bases aligning to TRBD1. V was clipped by 3 bases and J by 0 bases; unmatched bases: 5. Germline V gives CDR1 MNHEY, CDR2 SMNVEV (reference sequence). CDR3 length: 15 amino acids.

V gene TRBV12-3 or TRBV12-4 combines with J gene TRBJ2-1, with D perhaps matching TRBD1 (6 bases). The CDR3 runs to 12 residues. Trimming stripped 5 bases from V and 11 bases from J, with 13 bases between. In DNA form, the CDR3 reads TGTGCCAGCAGTCCTGGGACAAGCAAGCAGTTCTTC. Protein sequence: CASSPGTSKQFF.

V and J are TRBV3-1 (or the pseudogene TRBV3-2) and TRBJ2-3; the match to TRBD2 covers 8 bases. Germline values: CDR1 LGHDT, CDR2 YNNKEL (reference sequence). Trimming removed 0 bases from V and 4 bases from J; junction bases left unmatched: 3. The CDR3 extends over 15 amino acids. CDR3 sequence (DNA): TGTGCCAGCAGCCAAGATCCAGCGGGGGCAGATACGCAGTATTTT. Amino acids: CASSQDPAGADTQYF.

This chain connects TRBV7-3 to TRBJ1-1; possibly TRBD1 for D (5 bases). V lost 9 bases to trimming and J lost 1 base, with 18 bases between them. This CDR3 region has 15 residues. The germline CDR1 and CDR2 sequences are SGHTA and FQGTGA. CDR3 nucleotide sequence: TGTGCCAGTTCGGGGGTAGGGGATCAGAACACTGAAGCTTTCTTT. It encodes CASSGVGDQNTEAFF.